This entry describes one T cell receptor (beta chain). Its antigen is currently unknown. This specimen comes from a study of shared clonotypes between healthy human individuals. Study findings and constraints: Among donors, sharing of clonotypes was expected to be affected by sequencing depth.

CDR3 size: 16 residues. Germline CDR1 reads MGHRA; CDR2 reads YSYEKL. Trimming cost V 0 bases and J 9 bases; bases outside gene matches: 9. Clones were sequenced by immunoSEQ multiplex PCR, and TCRdb holds only the in-frame ones, with some missing. The sample carries millions of clones, about 92% recorded once. Material for sequencing was naive CD4+ T cells sorted from blood. Subset denoted: CD45RA+ positively selected. The source of this sequence is a man aged 18-30 years in good health. The rearrangement links TRBV4-1 to TRBJ2-3, with 10 bases that match TRBD2. CDR3 in DNA: TGCGCCAGCAGCCAAGATACTAGCGGGACGTTTGGCACGCAGTATTTT. The encoded protein is CASSQDTSGTFGTQYF.